The 5 T cell receptor beta chains given below trace back to one sample, sequenced in a study of response to subunit inactivated influenza vaccine. From the RT-PCR reads, TCRdb called clonotypes with MiXCR, one entry per CDR3 protein. The table lists around 710,000 distinct CDR3 sequences, approximately 13% of them singletons, with 5.5% to 8% in the top ten. The input for sequencing was PBMCs from blood, taken 14 to 15 days before vaccination. The receptors were sampled from a man aged 50 to 60 who received an inactivated influenza vaccine.

V is TRBV4-2 and J is TRBJ2-6, with 8 bases aligning to TRBD1. The CDR3 consists of 20 residues. Germline-derived CDR1 and CDR2 are LGHNA and YNFKEQ. V lost 2 bases, J lost 0 bases, and 12 bases stayed unmatched. The CDR3 bases are TGTGCCAGCAGCCAACTGGGACAGGCGCTATACTTCTCTGGGGCCAACGTCCTGACTTTC. It codes for CASSQLGQALYFSGANVLTF.

Worth noting for this clonotype: A junction boundary mismatches the germline segment, possibly from a read error. The CDR3: CSARDLPRENSGYTF. For the CDR3, the DNA is TGCAGTGCTAGAGATCTCCCTAGGGAAAACTCTGGCTACACCTTC. The V and J genes are TRBV20-1 and TRBJ1-2; D is ambiguous. Germline V gene lookup returns CDR1 DFQATT and CDR2 SNEGSKA (reference sequence). The CDR3 has 15 residues.

There are a few counts of this clonotype. J is TRBJ2-7 and V is TRBV4-2; D is possibly TRBD2 (6 bases). CDR3 size: 14 residues. Germline V gives CDR1 LGHNA, CDR2 YNFKEQ. V lost 3 bases and J 4 bases, leaving 13 bases between the germline ends. CDR3 in amino acids: CASSQMSGVYEQYF. As DNA, the CDR3 is TGTGCCAGCAGCCAGATGTCGGGGGTGTACGAGCAGTACTTC.

This clonotype was observed a handful of times. The J gene is TRBJ2-1, the V gene TRBV4-3; 7 nucleotides match TRBD2. This CDR3 contains 17 residues. With V trimmed by 2 bases and J by 2 bases, 9 bases remained unmatched. Germline lookup yields CDR1 LGHNA and CDR2 YSLEER. CDR3 in amino acids: CASSQPSYRGAYNEQFF. CDR3 nucleotide sequence: TGCGCCAGCAGCCAACCAAGTTATCGGGGGGCCTACAATGAGCAGTTCTTC.

The genes are TRBV12-2 and TRBJ2-6; TRBD1 is the table's D call and was not checked against the DNA. TRBV12-2 is labeled a pseudogene. CDR3 length: 20 residues. The CDR3 sequence: CASRFLCPGQAPSGANVLTF. The CDR3, as DNA: TGTGCAAGTCGCTTTCTGTGTCCGGGACAAGCTCCCTCCGGGGCCAACGTCCTGACTTTC.